Listed here are 10 T cell receptor beta chains from one sample, sequenced in a study of blood T cell repertoires in COVID-19. The repertoire was sequenced with immunoSEQ multiplex PCR; TCRdb's copy has only in-frame clones and lacks some. Of 90,000 to 110,000 clones detected, less than 85% appear once; the ten largest clones hold around 4%. Material: peripheral blood. These receptors were taken from a human donor in a cohort sampled during active or convalescent COVID-19.

This clone occurred a few times. The chain has TRBV6-2 or TRBV6-3 and TRBJ1-1, with unresolved D. V lost 2 bases to trimming and J lost 5 bases, with 9 bases between them. Germline lookup yields CDR1 MNHEY and CDR2 SVGEGT. This CDR3 has 13 residues. The CDR3 region has the DNA TGTGCCAGCAGTTACCCGGGTCGAACTGAAGCTTTCTTT. Protein product: CASSYPGRTEAFF.

This clone was seen a single time. V gene TRBV7-7 combines with J gene TRBJ2-7; D perhaps matches TRBD1 (6 bases). The CDR3 is 15 residues long. From germline, CDR1 is SSHAT and CDR2 FNYEAQ (reference sequence). The V end was cut by 5 bases, the J end by 3 bases, with 17 bases between. This CDR3 reads CASSLDRNGGYEQYF. The CDR3 DNA reads as TGTGCCAGCAGCCTCGACAGGAATGGAGGCTACGAGCAGTACTTC.

V and J are TRBV25-1 and TRBJ1-3; perhaps TRBD1 as D (6 bases). The V and J ends lost 1 base and 4 bases respectively, with 11 bases between them. This CDR3 is 15 amino acids long. Germline values: CDR1 MGHDK, CDR2 SYGVNS. CDR3 loop: CASSEFTGNGNTIYF. The CDR3 DNA sequence: TGTGCCAGCAGTGAATTTACAGGGAACGGAAACACCATATATTTT.

The CDR3 here is CASSQGRLAGGLETQYF. CDR3 DNA: TGTGCCAGCAGCCAGGGGCGCCTAGCGGGGGGGCTTGAGACCCAGTACTTC. The V call is TRBV3-1 (or the pseudogene TRBV3-2), the J call TRBJ2-5, with 12 nucleotides matching TRBD2. Germline V gene data show CDR1 as LGHDT and CDR2 as YNNKEL (reference sequence). The CDR3 totals 17 residues. The V segment lost 3 bases and the J segment 5 bases; nucleotides outside the gene matches: 10.

The rearrangement uses TRBV5-1 and TRBJ2-3; TRBD2 aligns across 10 bases. This CDR3 is built from 17 residues. CDR1 is SGHRS, CDR2 YFSETQ, per germline. J was trimmed by 3 bases and V by 0 bases; bases with no gene match: 7. The CDR3 loop is CASSLARLAGVTDTQYF. DNA for the CDR3: TGCGCCAGCAGCTTGGCCCGGCTAGCGGGGGTAACAGATACGCAGTATTTT.

The chain employs TRBV4-3 and TRBJ2-1; no clear D gene. V was shortened by 0 bases and J by 5 bases, with 11 bases between the two germline ends. Germline V gives CDR1 LGHNA, CDR2 YSLEER. The length of the CDR3 is 15 residues. CDR3 loop: CASSQEWATNNEQFF. CDR3 coding DNA: TGCGCCAGCAGCCAAGAGTGGGCGACAAACAATGAGCAGTTCTTC.

This chain links TRBV12-5 with TRBJ2-3; D gene ambiguous. The length of the CDR3 is 15 residues. V was trimmed by 1 base and J by 2 bases, leaving 10 bases between them. The germline gives CDR1 LGHNT, CDR2 FRNRAP. The CDR3 region is CASGLGLLPTDTQYF. The CDR3 nucleotides read TGTGCTAGTGGTTTGGGACTTTTACCCACAGATACGCAGTATTTT.

This chain uses TRBV11-2 with TRBJ2-7; D unclear. The CDR3 covers 15 residues. V was clipped by 0 bases and J by 2 bases, with 11 bases between them. From germline, CDR1 is SGHAT and CDR2 FQNNGV. The CDR3 region has the DNA TGTGCCAGCAGCTTAGATCGAGGCAATGCCTACGAGCAGTACTTC. This sequence encodes CASSLDRGNAYEQYF.

The count of this clone is one. The chain has TRBV5-4 and TRBJ2-2, with D perhaps TRBD1 (6 bases). Per the germline V gene, CDR1 is SGHNT and CDR2 is YYREEE (reference sequence). CDR3 length: 14 residues. The ends were cut back, 2 bases at V and 1 base at J, with 6 bases in the middle. CDR3 in amino acids: CASSLQGNTGELFF. As DNA, the CDR3 is TGTGCCAGCAGCTTACAGGGGAACACCGGGGAGCTGTTTTTT.

The rearrangement uses TRBV4-1 and TRBJ1-2, with D unresolved. The V end was cut by 1 base, the J end by 1 base, with 10 bases between. The CDR3 is 15 amino acids. The V gene's germline CDR1 is MGHRA and CDR2 YSYEKL. The CDR3 spells CASSQGAQLNYGYTF. The DNA for the CDR3 is TGCGCCAGCAGCCAAGGGGCTCAACTTAACTATGGCTACACCTTC.